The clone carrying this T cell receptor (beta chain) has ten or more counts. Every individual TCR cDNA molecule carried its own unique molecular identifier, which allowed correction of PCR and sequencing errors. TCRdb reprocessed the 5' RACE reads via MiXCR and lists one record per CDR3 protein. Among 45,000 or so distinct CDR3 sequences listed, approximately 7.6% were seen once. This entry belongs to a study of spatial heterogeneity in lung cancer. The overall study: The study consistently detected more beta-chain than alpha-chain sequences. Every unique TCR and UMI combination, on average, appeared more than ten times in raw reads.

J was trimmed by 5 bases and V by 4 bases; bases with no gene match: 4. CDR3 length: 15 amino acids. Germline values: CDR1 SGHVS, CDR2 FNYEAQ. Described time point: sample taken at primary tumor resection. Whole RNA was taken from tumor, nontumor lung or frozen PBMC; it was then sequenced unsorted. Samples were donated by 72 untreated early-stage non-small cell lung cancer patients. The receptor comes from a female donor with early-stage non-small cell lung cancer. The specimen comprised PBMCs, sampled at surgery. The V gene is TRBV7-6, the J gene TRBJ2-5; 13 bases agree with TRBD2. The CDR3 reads CASSYGTSGAETQYF. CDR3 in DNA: TGTGCCAGCAGCTACGGGACTAGCGGGGCGGAGACCCAGTACTTC.